This is a list of T cell receptor beta chains from one sample in a study of blood T cell repertoires in COVID-19. This table comes from immunoSEQ multiplex PCR, and its TCRdb copy is limited to in-frame clones, with some not included. This repertoire shows around 130,000 clones, approximately 84% found once; its top ten account for approximately 16%. The specimen was peripheral blood. All receptors come from a woman aged 45-59 years who had recovered from COVID-19. Each CDR3 is given with its conserved first and last residue. A D gene is named only where the DNA matches it firmly. Size values are once, few and many counts, or a class for expanded clones, and some rows have none.

V gene,clone size,D gene,J gene,CDR3 protein,CDR3 DNA
TRBV4-1,-,-,TRBJ1-4,CASSQVGVGEKLFF,TGCGCCAGCAGCCAAGTAGGAGTTGGTGAAAAACTGTTTTTT
TRBV9,-,TRBD2,TRBJ2-1,CASNRLAGGVSYNEQFF,TGTGCCAGCAATCGGCTAGCGGGGGGGGTATCCTACAATGAGCAGTTCTTC
TRBV7-9,-,-,TRBJ2-5,CASSAEYQETQYF,TGTGCCAGCAGCGCAGAATACCAAGAGACCCAGTACTTC
TRBV7-3,-,TRBD2,TRBJ2-3,CASSLQRGGTDTQYF,TGTGCCAGCAGCCTCCAGCGGGGGGGCACAGATACGCAGTATTTT
TRBV6-5,-,TRBD1,TRBJ1-5,CASSKQGVRNQPQHF,TGTGCCAGCAGTAAACAGGGGGTACGCAATCAGCCCCAGCATTTT
TRBV30,-,-,TRBJ2-6,CAWSAWGDSFGPVLTF,TGTGCCTGGAGCGCTTGGGGCGACAGTTTCGGACCCGTCCTGACTTTC
TRBV6-5,-,-,TRBJ1-3,CASTYAVGNTIYF,TGTGCCAGCACCTATGCCGTAGGAAACACCATATATTTT
TRBV10-3,-,TRBD1,TRBJ1-5,CAISSGTGGGPGQPQHF,TGTGCCATCAGTTCCGGGACAGGAGGCGGTCCTGGTCAGCCCCAGCATTTT
TRBV7-2,-,-,TRBJ1-6,CASSSRGMNNSPLHF,TGTGCCAGCAGCTCCCGGGGGATGAATAATTCACCCCTCCACTTT
TRBV5-1,-,TRBD2,TRBJ2-1,CASSLGLAGGGNEQFF,TGCGCCAGCAGCCTGGGACTAGCGGGAGGAGGCAATGAGCAGTTCTTC
TRBV24-1,-,TRBD2,TRBJ2-1,CATSSGTSLYNEQFF,TGTGCCACCAGTTCCGGGACTAGCCTTTATAATGAGCAGTTCTTC
TRBV5-6,-,-,TRBJ1-3,CASSLRGWGNTIYF,TGTGCCAGCAGCCTCAGGGGATGGGGAAACACCATATATTTT
TRBV7-9,-,TRBD1,TRBJ1-2,CASSLFEGAYGYTF,TGTGCCAGCAGCCTTTTCGAGGGGGCCTATGGCTACACCTTC
TRBV10-3,-,-,TRBJ1-5,CAISDRGEGQPQHF,TGTGCCATCAGTGACAGGGGCGAGGGCCAGCCCCAGCATTTT
TRBV20-1,-,-,TRBJ1-3,CSASTGIGSGNTIYF,TGCAGTGCTAGTACAGGGATAGGCTCTGGAAACACCATATATTTT
TRBV4-2,-,TRBD2,TRBJ2-3,CASSQDGVAGELGTDTQYF,TGTGCCAGCAGCCAAGATGGGGTAGCGGGGGAACTTGGGACAGATACGCAGTATTTT
TRBV28,-,TRBD1,TRBJ2-3,CASGTARTTDTQYF,TGTGCCAGCGGGACAGCACGAACCACAGATACGCAGTATTTT
TRBV6-2/TRBV6-3,-,-,TRBJ2-7,CASSSGPGLLSYEQYF,TGTGCCAGCAGTTCCGGTCCGGGACTTCTCTCCTACGAGCAGTACTTC
TRBV5-1,-,TRBD1,TRBJ1-1,CASSDDRGTEAFF,TGCGCCAGCAGCGATGACAGGGGCACTGAAGCTTTCTTT
TRBV27,-,-,TRBJ2-3,CASSFMARGGEDTQYF,TGTGCCAGCAGCTTTATGGCGCGGGGTGGGGAGGATACGCAGTATTTT
TRBV30,few,-,TRBJ2-3,CAWGRGDTQYF,TGTGCCTGGGGACGAGGAGATACGCAGTATTTT
TRBV5-6,-,TRBD1,TRBJ1-5,CASSFYQGAAGQPQHF,TGTGCCAGCAGCTTCTACCAGGGGGCCGCCGGCCAGCCCCAGCATTTT
TRBV7-8,-,-,TRBJ1-6,CASSFRFVRAKDSPLHF,TGTGCCAGCAGCTTCCGTTTCGTCAGGGCTAAGGATTCACCCCTCCACTTT
TRBV7-8,-,-,TRBJ1-5,CASSLTGIVKPQHF,TGTGCCAGCAGCCTTACAGGGATTGTAAAGCCCCAGCATTTT
TRBV28,-,TRBD1,TRBJ2-1,CASSSQGTGGAAWGFRSYNEQFF,TGTGCCAGCAGTTCCCAAGGGACAGGGGGCGCCGCGTGGGGGTTTCGGTCCTACAATGAGCAGTTCTTC
TRBV7-6,-,-,TRBJ2-7,CASSLAGVGEQYF,TGTGCCAGCAGCTTAGCAGGAGTTGGCGAGCAGTACTTC
TRBV5-1,-,TRBD1,TRBJ2-7,CASSYPGQPEQYF,TGCGCCAGCAGCTACCCGGGACAGCCGGAGCAGTACTTC
TRBV15,-,TRBD2,TRBJ2-1,CATREREGDNEQFF,TGTGCCACCAGAGAGCGGGAGGGTGACAATGAGCAGTTCTTC
TRBV11-1,once,TRBD1,TRBJ2-5,CASSLAFLLPPGQGETQYF,TGTGCCAGCAGCTTAGCGTTTCTCCTACCACCGGGACAGGGTGAGACCCAGTACTTC
TRBV6-5,once,-,TRBJ1-1,CASSSGTEAFF,TGTGCCAGCAGCTCAGGGACTGAAGCTTTCTTT
TRBV19,-,-,TRBJ2-2,CASSKTGTLTGELFF,TGTGCCAGTAGCAAAACCGGGACATTAACCGGGGAGCTGTTTTTT
TRBV7-3,-,-,TRBJ2-1,CASSLRPGHGEQFF,TGTGCCAGCAGCCTAAGACCGGGACACGGTGAGCAGTTCTTC
TRBV19,-,-,TRBJ1-6,CASTGDNSPLHF,TGTGCCAGTACCGGGGACAACTCACCCCTCCACTTT
TRBV18,-,-,TRBJ2-5,CASSRDRQETQYF,TGTGCCAGCTCGCGGGACAGACAAGAGACCCAGTACTTC
TRBV6-5,-,TRBD2,TRBJ2-5,CASRLAGGPETQYF,TGTGCCAGCCGACTAGCGGGGGGGCCCGAGACCCAGTACTTC
TRBV2,-,-,TRBJ1-4,CASGQQGMVEKLFF,TGTGCCAGCGGACAGCAAGGAATGGTCGAAAAACTGTTTTTT
TRBV6-5,-,-,TRBJ2-1,CASSYIRDNEQFF,TGTGCCAGCAGTTACATCAGGGACAATGAGCAGTTCTTC
TRBV18,-,-,TRBJ2-1,CASSPLGSGGRGEQFF,TGTGCCAGCTCACCATTGGGTAGTGGTGGCCGGGGTGAGCAGTTCTTC
TRBV5-1,-,TRBD1,TRBJ1-4,CASRGTGGLEKLFF,TGCGCCAGCAGGGGAACAGGGGGCCTTGAAAAACTGTTTTTT
TRBV20-1,-,-,TRBJ2-3,CSASMRSDTQYF,TGCAGTGCTAGTATGAGGTCAGATACGCAGTATTTT
TRBV18,once,-,TRBJ1-6,CASSLSSYNSPLHF,TGTGCCAGCTCATTATCCTCCTATAATTCACCCCTCCACTTT
TRBV30,-,-,TRBJ1-1,CAWRGRGGRTEAFF,TGTGCCTGGAGGGGCCGGGGGGGTCGAACTGAAGCTTTCTTT
TRBV5-1,many,-,TRBJ1-1,CASSPDGGLNTEAFF,TGCGCCAGCAGCCCCGATGGGGGCTTGAACACTGAAGCTTTCTTT
TRBV24-1,once,-,TRBJ2-7,CATSPRGQYF,TGTGCCACCAGTCCCCGCGGGCAGTACTTC
TRBV7-2,-,-,TRBJ2-5,CASSLSIGQETQYF,TGTGCCAGCAGCTTATCGATCGGGCAAGAGACCCAGTACTTC
TRBV7-2,-,-,TRBJ1-2,CASSLDGTPGYGYTF,TGTGCCAGCAGCTTAGACGGCACCCCGGGGTATGGCTACACCTTC
TRBV11-3,-,-,TRBJ1-1,CASSPWGGMNTEAFF,TGTGCCAGCAGCCCTTGGGGGGGGATGAACACTGAAGCTTTCTTT